This T cell receptor beta chain was observed in a study of cytomegalovirus exposure and HLA in healthy donors. Background on the study: Falling in the Caucasian-associated ancestry cluster were approximately 86% of some 400 genotyped donors. Findings of the study overall: As a later analysis revealed, most CMV-associated TCR beta chains appeared HLA-restricted.

The CDR3 covers 13 residues. Germline CDR1 is SNHLY and CDR2 is FYNNEI. Trimming removed 7 bases from V and 9 bases from J; junction bases left unmatched: 8. The PCR contained 60 Vbeta and 13 Jbeta primers. Produced via immunoSEQ multiplex PCR; TCRdb's table is partial and in-frame only. The data contain some 150,000 clones, approximately 83% of them singletons. Note on this clone: What it binds is unknown.

Sequenced material: PBMCs. This receptor was taken from a woman aged 40 to 55 in good health and CMV-seronegative. The chain links TRBV2 to TRBJ1-5, with 8 bases aligning to TRBD1. The CDR3 DNA is TGTGCCAGCATCCAAAAAGGGACAGGGCCCCAGCATTTT. It is translated as CASIQKGTGPQHF.